This TCR beta chain was retrieved from a study of T-cell reconstitution after alpha-beta-depleted transplantation in children. Study-level results: The origin of alpha-beta T cells about two months after transplant was reportedly several hundred expanded graft clones. At the one-year point after transplant, T-cell counts and TCRbeta diversity were found to come mostly from T cells that had been newly produced.

V gave up 5 bases and J gave up 5 bases; unmatched junction bases: 12. The CDR3 spans 16 residues. Germline CDR1 and CDR2: SNHLY and FYNNEI. Turning to this clonotype: The target antigen is unknown.

TCRbeta library preparation incorporated unique molecular identifiers. TCRdb reprocessed the PCR reads via MiXCR and lists one record per CDR3 protein. The repertoire consists of about 290,000 distinct CDR3 sequences, with approximately 7.3% occurring once and the leading ten covering 9.1%. This TCR derives from a female patient between 2 and 15 years old who had a stem cell transplant for Fanconi anemia, so the T cells may come from the graft donor. This sample comprised peripheral blood, obtained 360 days after TCRalphabeta/CD19-depleted stem cell transplant. V and J are TRBV2 and TRBJ2-3, with 8 bases matching TRBD2. The CDR3 spells CASSRPAGEEGDTQYF. The DNA for the CDR3 is TGTGCCAGCAGTCGTCCAGCGGGGGAGGAGGGAGATACGCAGTATTTT.